The clone carrying this T cell receptor beta chain has ten or more counts. The entry originates in a study of T-cell reconstitution after alpha-beta-depleted transplantation in children. Molecular barcoding with unique molecular identifiers was used for the TCRbeta library. MiXCR, run by TCRdb on the PCR reads, gives a single entry per CDR3 protein. In the table there are some 240,000 distinct CDR3 sequences, approximately 9.8% of which are singletons. Germline V gene sequence: CDR1 LGHNA, CDR2 YSLEER. Trimming took 4 bases from V and 5 from J, leaving 12 bases between them. The CDR3 spans 14 residues.

This specimen was PBMCs from the stem cell graft donor, taken from the stem cell graft. The sequence was obtained from a human donor who donated a stem cell graft to a child with SCID. This sequence joins TRBV4-3 and TRBJ1-5; D gene uncertain. DNA for the CDR3: TGCGCCAGCAGCCTTTCATTGGGCGATCAGCCCCAGCATTTT. The encoded protein is CASSLSLGDQPQHF.